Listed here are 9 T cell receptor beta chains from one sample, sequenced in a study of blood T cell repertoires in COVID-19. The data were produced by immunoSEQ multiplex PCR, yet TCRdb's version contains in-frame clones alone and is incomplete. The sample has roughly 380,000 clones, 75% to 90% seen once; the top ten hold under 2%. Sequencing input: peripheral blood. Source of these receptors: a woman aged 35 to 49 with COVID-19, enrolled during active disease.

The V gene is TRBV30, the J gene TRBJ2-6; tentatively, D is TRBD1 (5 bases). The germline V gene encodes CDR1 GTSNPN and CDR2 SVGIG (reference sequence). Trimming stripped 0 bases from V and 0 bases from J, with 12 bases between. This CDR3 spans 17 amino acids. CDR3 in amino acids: CAWSVGQGNSGANVLTF. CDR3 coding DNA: TGTGCCTGGAGTGTGGGGCAGGGCAACTCTGGGGCCAACGTCCTGACTTTC.

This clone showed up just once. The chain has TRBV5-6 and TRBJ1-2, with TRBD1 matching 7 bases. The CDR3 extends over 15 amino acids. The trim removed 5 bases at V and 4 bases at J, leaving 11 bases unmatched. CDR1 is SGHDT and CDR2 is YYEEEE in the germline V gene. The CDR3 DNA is TGTGCCAGCAGAATGTTAGACAGGGCACCCTATGGCTACACCTTC. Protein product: CASRMLDRAPYGYTF.

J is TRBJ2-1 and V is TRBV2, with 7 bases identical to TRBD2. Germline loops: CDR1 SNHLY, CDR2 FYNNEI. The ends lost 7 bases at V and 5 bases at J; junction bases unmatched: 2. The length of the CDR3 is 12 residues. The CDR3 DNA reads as TGTGCCAGCAAGGGAGGGGACAATGAGCAGTTCTTC. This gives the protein CASKGGDNEQFF.

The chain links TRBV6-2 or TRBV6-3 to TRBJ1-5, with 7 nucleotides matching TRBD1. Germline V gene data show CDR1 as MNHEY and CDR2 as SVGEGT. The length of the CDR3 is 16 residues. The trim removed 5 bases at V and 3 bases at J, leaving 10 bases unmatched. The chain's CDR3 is CASSGRDRATNQPQHF. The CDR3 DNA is TGTGCCAGCAGTGGCCGCGACAGGGCTACCAATCAGCCCCAGCATTTT.

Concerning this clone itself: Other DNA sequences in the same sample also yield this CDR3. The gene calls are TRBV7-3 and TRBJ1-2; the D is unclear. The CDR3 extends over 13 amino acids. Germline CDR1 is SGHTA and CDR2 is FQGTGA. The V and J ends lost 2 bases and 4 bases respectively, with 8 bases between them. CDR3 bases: TGTGCCAGCAGCTTAGGGCACGGCTATGGCTACACCTTC. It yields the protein CASSLGHGYGYTF. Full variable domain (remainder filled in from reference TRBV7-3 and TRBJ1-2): GAGVSQTPSNKVTEKGKYVELRCDPISGHTALYWYRQSLGQGPEFLIYFQGTGAADDSGLPNDRFFAVRPEGSVSTLKIQRTERGDSAVYLCASSLGHGYGYTFGSGTRLTVV.

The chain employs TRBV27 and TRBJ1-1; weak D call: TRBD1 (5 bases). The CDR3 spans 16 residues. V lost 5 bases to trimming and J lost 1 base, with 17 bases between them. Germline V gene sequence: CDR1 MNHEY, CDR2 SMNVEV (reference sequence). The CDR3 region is CASSATRQRRNTEAFF. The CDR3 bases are TGTGCCAGCAGTGCGACACGACAGAGGAGGAACACTGAAGCTTTCTTT.

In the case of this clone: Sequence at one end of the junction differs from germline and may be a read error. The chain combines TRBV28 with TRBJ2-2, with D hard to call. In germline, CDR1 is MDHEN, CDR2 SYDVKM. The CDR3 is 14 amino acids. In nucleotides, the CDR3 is TGTGTCAGCAGTCCGAGAGAGAACACCGGGGAGCTGTTTTTT. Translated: CVSSPRENTGELFF.

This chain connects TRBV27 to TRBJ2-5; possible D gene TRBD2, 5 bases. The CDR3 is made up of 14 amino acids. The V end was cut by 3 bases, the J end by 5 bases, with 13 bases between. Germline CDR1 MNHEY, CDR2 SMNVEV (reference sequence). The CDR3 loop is CASSFDYRGETQYF. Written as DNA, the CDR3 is TGTGCCAGCAGTTTTGACTACCGAGGGGAGACCCAGTACTTC.

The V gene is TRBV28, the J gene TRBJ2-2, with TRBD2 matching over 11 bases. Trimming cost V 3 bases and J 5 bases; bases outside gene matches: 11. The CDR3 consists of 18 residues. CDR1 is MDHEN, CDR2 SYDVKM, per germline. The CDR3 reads CASSFTVGLAGATGELFF. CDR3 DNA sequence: TGTGCCAGCAGTTTCACGGTAGGACTAGCGGGCGCGACCGGGGAGCTGTTTTTT.